This T cell receptor (beta chain) is drawn from a study of CD8+ T cells in alopecia areata. Following extraction, RNA underwent reverse transcription to cDNA, which served as the sequencing template. Data came from immunoSEQ multiplex PCR; TCRdb stores just in-frame clones and leaves some out. The profile shows about 91,000 clones, roughly 47% of them singletons. CDR3 size: 15 residues. The germline gives CDR1 SGHRS, CDR2 YFSETQ. The trim removed 3 bases at V and 3 bases at J, leaving 7 bases unmatched. This clone was counted only a few times. The V gene is TRBV5-1, the J gene TRBJ1-1, with 8 bases that match TRBD1. This sequence was found in a human donor with alopecia areata. The sequenced sample was CD4+ T cells sorted from blood. The CDR3 spells CASSSYRGIDTEAFF. CDR3 in DNA: TGCGCCAGCAGCTCCTACAGGGGGATCGACACTGAAGCTTTCTTT.